The clone carrying this TCR beta chain was counted a few times. Indicated treatment: oral pan-JAK inhibitor, 5-10 mg twice daily. The record originates from a study of CD8+ T cells in alopecia areata. Reverse transcription of extracted RNA yielded cDNA, which provided the sequencing template. TCRdb's table, derived via immunoSEQ multiplex PCR, lists solely in-frame clones and lacks some. The sample lists some 98,000 clones; roughly 64% were seen once. Unmatched junction bases numbered 4, after V lost 5 bases and J lost 4 bases. This CDR3 is 13 amino acids long. Per the germline V gene, CDR1 is MGHRA and CDR2 is YSYEKL.

V usage is TRBV4-1 and J usage is TRBJ2-5; 7 bases are a match to TRBD1. This sequence originates from a human donor with alopecia areata. Sequenced here: CD8+ T cells sorted from blood, sampled at week 4, from a patient treated with tofacitinib. The CDR3 sequence is CASSWGQRETQYF. The CDR3 region has the DNA TGCGCCAGCAGCTGGGGACAGCGAGAGACCCAGTACTTC.